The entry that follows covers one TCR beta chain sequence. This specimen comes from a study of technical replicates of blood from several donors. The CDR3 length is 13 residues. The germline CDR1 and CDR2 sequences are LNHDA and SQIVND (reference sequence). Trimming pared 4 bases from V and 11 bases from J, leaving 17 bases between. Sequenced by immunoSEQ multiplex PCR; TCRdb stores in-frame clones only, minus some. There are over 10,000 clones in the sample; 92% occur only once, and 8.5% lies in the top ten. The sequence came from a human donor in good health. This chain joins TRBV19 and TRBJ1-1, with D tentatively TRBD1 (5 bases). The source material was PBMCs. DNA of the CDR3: TGTGCCAGTAGTACTCGCTCGGAGGGGTGGGCTTTCTTT. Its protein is CASSTRSEGWAFF.